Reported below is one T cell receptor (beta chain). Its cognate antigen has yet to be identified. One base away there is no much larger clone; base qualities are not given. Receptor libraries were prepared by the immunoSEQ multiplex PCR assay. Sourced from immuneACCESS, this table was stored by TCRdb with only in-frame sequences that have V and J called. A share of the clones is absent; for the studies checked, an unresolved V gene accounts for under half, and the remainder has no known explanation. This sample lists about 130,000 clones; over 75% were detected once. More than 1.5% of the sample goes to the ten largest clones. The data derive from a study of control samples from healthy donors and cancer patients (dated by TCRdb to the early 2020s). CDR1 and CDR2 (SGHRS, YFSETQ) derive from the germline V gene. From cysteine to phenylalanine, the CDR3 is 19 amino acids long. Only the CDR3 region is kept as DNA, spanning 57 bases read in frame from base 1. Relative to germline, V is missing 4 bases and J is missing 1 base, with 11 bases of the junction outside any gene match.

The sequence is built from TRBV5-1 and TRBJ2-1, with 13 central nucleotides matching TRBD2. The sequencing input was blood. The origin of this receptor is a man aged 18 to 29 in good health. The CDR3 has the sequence CASSRTSGSLTGSYNEQFF. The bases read TGCGCCAGCAGCCGGACTAGCGGGAGTCTTACGGGGTCCTACAATGAGCAGTTCTTC.